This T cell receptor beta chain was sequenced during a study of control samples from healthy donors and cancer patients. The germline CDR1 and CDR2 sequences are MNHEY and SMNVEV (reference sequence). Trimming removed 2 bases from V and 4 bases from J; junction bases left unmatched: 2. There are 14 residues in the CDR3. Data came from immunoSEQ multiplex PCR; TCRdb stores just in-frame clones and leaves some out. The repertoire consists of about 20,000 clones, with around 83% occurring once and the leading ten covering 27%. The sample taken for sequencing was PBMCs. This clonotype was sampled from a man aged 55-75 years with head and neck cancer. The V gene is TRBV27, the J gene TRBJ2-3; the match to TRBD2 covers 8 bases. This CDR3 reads CASSLNGGADTQYF. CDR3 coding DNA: TGTGCCAGCAGTTTAAACGGGGGGGCAGATACGCAGTATTTT.